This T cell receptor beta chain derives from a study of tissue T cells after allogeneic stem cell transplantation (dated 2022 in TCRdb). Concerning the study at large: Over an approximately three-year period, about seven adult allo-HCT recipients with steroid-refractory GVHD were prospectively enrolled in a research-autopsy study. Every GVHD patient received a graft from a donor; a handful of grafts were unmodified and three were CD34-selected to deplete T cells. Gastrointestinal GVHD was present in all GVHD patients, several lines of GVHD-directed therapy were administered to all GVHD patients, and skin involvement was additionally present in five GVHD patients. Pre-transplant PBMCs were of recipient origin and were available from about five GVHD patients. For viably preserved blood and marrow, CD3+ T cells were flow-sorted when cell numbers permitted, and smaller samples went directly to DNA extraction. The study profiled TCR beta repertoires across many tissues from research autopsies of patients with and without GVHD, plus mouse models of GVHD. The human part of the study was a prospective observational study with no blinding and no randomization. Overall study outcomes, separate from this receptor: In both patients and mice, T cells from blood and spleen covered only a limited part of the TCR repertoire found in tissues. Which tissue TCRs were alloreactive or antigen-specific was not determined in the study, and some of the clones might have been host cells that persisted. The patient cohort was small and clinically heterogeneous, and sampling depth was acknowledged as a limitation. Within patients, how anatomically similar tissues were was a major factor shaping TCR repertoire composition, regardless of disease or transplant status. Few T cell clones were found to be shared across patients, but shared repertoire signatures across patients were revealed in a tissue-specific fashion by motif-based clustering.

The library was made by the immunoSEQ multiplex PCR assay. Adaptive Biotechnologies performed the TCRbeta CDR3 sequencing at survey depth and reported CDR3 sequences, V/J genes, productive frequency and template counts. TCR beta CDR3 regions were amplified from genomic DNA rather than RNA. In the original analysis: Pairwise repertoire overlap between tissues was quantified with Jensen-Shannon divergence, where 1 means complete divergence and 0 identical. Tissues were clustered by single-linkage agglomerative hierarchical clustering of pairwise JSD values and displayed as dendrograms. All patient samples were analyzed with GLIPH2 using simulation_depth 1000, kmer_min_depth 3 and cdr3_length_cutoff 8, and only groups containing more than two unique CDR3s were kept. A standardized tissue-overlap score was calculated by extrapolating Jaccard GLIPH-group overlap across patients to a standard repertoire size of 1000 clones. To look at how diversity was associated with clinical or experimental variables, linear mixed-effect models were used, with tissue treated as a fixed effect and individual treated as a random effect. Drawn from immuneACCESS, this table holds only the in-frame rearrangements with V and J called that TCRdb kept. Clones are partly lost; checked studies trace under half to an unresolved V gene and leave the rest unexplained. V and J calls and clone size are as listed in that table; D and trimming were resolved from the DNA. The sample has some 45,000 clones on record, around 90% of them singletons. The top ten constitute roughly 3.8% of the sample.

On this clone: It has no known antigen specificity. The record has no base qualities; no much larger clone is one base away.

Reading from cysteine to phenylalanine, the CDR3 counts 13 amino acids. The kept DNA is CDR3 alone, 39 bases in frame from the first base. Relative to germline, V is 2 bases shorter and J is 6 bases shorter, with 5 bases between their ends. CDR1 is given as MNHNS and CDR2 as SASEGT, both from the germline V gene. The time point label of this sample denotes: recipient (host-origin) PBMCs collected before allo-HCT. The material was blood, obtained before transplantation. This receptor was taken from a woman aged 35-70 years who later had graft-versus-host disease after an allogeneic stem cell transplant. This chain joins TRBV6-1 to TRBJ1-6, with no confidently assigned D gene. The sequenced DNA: TGTGCCAGCAGTGAACTGGTTAATTCACCCCTCCACTTT. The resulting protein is CASSELVNSPLHF.